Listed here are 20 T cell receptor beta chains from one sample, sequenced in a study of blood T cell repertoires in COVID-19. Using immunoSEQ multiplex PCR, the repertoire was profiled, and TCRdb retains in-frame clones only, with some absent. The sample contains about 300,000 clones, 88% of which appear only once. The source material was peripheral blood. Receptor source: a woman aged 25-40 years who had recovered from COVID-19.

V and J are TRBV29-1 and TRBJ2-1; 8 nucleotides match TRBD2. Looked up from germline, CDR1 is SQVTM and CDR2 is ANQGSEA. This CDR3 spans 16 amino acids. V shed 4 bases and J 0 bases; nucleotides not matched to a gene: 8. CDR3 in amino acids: CSVVGQRGSSYNEQFF. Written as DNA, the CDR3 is TGCAGCGTTGTGGGCCAGCGGGGGAGCTCCTACAATGAGCAGTTCTTC.

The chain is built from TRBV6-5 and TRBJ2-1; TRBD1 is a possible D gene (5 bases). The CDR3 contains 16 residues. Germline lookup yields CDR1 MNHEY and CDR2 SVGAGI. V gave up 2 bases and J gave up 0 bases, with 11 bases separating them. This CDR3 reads CASSYKGQGSYNEQFF. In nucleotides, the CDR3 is TGTGCCAGCAGTTACAAAGGCCAGGGCTCCTACAATGAGCAGTTCTTC.

CDR3: CASSRGGRLNTQYF. CDR3 sequence (DNA): TGTGCCAGCAGCCGGGGTGGCAGGTTAAATACGCAGTATTTT. This chain links TRBV11-2 with TRBJ2-3, with D perhaps TRBD2 (5 bases). V dropped 5 bases and J dropped 7 bases, with 16 bases sitting between them. CDR3 size: 14 residues. In germline, CDR1 is SGHAT, CDR2 FQNNGV.

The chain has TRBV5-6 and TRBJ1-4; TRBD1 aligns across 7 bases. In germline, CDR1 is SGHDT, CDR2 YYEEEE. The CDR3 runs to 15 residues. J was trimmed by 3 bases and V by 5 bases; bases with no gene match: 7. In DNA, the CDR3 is TGTGCCAGCAGTGCTACCGGGACAGCTAATGAAAAACTGTTTTTT. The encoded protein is CASSATGTANEKLFF.

CDR3 DNA: TGTGCCAGCAGCGCCCTCGACGGGACAGCACCGATTGCTTTCTTT. This encodes CASSALDGTAPIAFF. The V gene is TRBV9, the J gene TRBJ1-1, with 7 positions matching TRBD1. The CDR3 covers 15 residues. CDR1 and CDR2 from the germline V gene are SGDLS and YYNGEE. V lost 3 bases and J lost 11; bases outside the gene matches: 16.

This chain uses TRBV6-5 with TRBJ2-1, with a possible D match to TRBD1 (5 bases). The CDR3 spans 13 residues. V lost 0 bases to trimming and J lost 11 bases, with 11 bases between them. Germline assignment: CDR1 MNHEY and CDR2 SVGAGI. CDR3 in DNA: TGTGCCAGCAGTTACTCGAACCAGGGTAAGCAGTTCTTC. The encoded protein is CASSYSNQGKQFF.

As DNA, the CDR3 is TGCAGCGTTGAATCAGCGATCGACACTGAAGCTTTCTTT. This gives the protein CSVESAIDTEAFF. V usage is TRBV29-1 and J usage is TRBJ1-1; D uncertain. Germline values: CDR1 SQVTM, CDR2 ANQGSEA. The CDR3 length is 13 residues. Trimming shortened V by 2 bases and J by 3 bases, and 10 bases separated the two germline ends.

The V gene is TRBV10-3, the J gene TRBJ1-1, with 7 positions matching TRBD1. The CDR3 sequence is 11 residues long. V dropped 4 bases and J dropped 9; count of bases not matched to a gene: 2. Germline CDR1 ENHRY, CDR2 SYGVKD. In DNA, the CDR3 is TGTGCCATCAGTGTGGGACAGAAAGCTTTCTTT. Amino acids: CAISVGQKAFF.

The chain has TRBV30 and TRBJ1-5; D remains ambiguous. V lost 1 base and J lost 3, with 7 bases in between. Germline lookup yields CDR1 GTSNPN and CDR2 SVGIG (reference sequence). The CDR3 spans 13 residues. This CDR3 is CAWSGLFNQPQHF. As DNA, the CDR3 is TGTGCCTGGAGTGGTCTTTTCAATCAGCCCCAGCATTTT.

The CDR3 bases are TGCGCCAGCAGCTTGGCCCTGGGACAGGGTGTGGGCACCGGGGAGCTGTTTTTT. This translates into CASSLALGQGVGTGELFF. This rearrangement joins TRBV5-1 to TRBJ2-2; 9 nucleotides align to TRBD1. Germline trimming cut 0 bases from V and 4 bases from J; bases unmatched to any gene: 10. Germline V gene lookup returns CDR1 SGHRS and CDR2 YFSETQ. CDR3 length equals 18 residues.

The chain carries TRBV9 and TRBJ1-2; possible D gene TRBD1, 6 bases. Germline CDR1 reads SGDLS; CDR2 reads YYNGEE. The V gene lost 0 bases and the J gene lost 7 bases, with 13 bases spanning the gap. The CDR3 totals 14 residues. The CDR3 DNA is TGTGCCAGCAGCGTAGACAGGGTCCCCCGTGGCTACACCTTC. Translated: CASSVDRVPRGYTF.

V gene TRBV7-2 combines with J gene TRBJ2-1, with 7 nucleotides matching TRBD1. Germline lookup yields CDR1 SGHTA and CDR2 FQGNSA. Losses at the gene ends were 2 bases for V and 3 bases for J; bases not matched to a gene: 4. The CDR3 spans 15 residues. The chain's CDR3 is CASSLSGQDYNEQFF. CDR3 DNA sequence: TGTGCCAGCAGCTTATCCGGACAGGACTACAATGAGCAGTTCTTC.

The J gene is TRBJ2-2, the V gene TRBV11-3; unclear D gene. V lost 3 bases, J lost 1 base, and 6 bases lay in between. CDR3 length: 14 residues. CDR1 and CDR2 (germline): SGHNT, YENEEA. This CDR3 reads CASSFRGNTGELFF. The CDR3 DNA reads TGTGCCAGCAGCTTCCGCGGGAACACCGGGGAGCTGTTTTTT.

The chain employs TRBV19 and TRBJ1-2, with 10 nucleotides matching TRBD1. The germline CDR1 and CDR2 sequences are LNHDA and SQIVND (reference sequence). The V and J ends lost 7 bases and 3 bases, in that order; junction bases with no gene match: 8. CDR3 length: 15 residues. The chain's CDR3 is CASKMGTGAHYGYTF. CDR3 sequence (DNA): TGTGCCAGTAAAATGGGGACAGGGGCCCACTATGGCTACACCTTC.

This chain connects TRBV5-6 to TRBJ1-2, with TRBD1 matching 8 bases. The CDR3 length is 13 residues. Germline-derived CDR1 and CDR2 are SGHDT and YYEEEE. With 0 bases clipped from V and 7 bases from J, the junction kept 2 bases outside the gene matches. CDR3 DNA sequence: TGTGCCAGCAGCTTGGCAGGGGGCTCTGGCTACACCTTC. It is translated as CASSLAGGSGYTF.

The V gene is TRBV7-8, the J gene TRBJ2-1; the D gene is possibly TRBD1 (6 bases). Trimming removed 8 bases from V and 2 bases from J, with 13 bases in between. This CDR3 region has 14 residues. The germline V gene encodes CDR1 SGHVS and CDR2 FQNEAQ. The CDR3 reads CASSNRDPYNEQFF. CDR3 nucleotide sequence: TGTGCCAGCTCCAACAGGGACCCCTACAATGAGCAGTTCTTC.

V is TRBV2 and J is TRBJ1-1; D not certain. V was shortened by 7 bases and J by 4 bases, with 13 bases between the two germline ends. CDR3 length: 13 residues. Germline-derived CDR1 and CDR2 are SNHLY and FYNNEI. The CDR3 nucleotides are TGTGCCAGCATCGGACTCCTAGGCACTGAAGCTTTCTTT. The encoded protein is CASIGLLGTEAFF.

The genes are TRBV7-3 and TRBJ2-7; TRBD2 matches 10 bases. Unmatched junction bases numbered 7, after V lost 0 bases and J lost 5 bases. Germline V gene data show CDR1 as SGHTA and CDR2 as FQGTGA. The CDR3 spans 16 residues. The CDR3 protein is CASSLTFTSGVNEQYF. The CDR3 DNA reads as TGTGCCAGCAGCTTAACGTTTACTAGCGGGGTCAACGAGCAGTACTTC.

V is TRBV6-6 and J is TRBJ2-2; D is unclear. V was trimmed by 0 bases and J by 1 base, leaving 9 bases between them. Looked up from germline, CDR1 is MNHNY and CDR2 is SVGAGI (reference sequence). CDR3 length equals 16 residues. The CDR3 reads CASSYSFPQNTGELFF. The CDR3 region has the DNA TGTGCCAGCAGTTACTCGTTCCCACAGAACACCGGGGAGCTGTTTTTT.

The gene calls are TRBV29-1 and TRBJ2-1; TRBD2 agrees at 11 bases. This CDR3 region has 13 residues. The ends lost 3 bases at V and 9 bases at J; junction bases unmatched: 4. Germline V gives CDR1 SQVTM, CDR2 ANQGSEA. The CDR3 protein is CSVETSGDGEQFF. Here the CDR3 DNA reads TGCAGCGTTGAGACTAGCGGGGATGGTGAGCAGTTCTTC.